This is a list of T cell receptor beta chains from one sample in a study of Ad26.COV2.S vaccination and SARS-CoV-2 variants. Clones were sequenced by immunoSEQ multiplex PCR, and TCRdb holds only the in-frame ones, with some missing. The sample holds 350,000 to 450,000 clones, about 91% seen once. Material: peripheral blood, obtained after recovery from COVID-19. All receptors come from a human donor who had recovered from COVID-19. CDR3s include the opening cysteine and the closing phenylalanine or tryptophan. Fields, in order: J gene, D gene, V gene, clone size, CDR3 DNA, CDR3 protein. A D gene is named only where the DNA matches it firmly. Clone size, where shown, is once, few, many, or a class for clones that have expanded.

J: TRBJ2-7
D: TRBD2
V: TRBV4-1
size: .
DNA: TGCGCCAGCAGCCAAGATATCAGCGGGGGCTACGAGCAGTACTTC
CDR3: CASSQDISGGYEQYF

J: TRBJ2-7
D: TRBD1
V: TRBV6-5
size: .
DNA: TGTGCCAGCAGTTACGGATGGGGACAGGGGTCCTACGAGCAGTACTTC
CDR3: CASSYGWGQGSYEQYF

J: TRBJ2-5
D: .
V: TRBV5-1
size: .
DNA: TGCGCCAGCAGTAAGTCCCAGGGCCTGGAAGAGACCCAGTACTTC
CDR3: CASSKSQGLEETQYF

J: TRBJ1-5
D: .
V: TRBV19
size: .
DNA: TGTGCCAGTAGTAGGGCGGGGTGGAATCAGCCCCAGCATTTT
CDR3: CASSRAGWNQPQHF

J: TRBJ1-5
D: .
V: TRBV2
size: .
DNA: TGTGCCAGCAGTGGCGGGCCCAGCCGGAGGCCCCAGCATTTT
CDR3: CASSGGPSRRPQHF

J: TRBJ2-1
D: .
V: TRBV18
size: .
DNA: TGTGCCAGCTCACCCCCGGCGGGGACCTCCTACAATGAGCAGTTCTTC
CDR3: CASSPPAGTSYNEQFF

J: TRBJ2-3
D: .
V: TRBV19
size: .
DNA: TGTGCCAGTAGTATTCGGGGAGACACAGATACGCAGTATTTT
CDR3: CASSIRGDTDTQYF

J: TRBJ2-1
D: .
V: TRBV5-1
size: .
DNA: TGCGCCAGCAGCTTGATACAGGGCTCCTACAATGAGCAGTTCTTC
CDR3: CASSLIQGSYNEQFF

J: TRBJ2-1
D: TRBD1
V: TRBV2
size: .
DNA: TGTGCCAGCAGAAGTGGGACAGGGGATCGGGATGAGCAGTTCTTC
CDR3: CASRSGTGDRDEQFF

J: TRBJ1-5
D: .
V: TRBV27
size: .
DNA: TGTGCCAGCAGTTTTTCCCTAAATAGCAATCAGCCCCAGCATTTT
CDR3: CASSFSLNSNQPQHF

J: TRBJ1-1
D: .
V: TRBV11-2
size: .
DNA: TGTGCCAGCAGCTTAGGGACAGTGAACACTGAAGCTTTCTTT
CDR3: CASSLGTVNTEAFF

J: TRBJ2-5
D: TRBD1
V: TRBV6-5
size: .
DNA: TGTGCCAGCAGCCCCGGGACAGGGGTGGGAGAGACCCAGTACTTC
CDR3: CASSPGTGVGETQYF

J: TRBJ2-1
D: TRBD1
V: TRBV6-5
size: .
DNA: TGTGCCACGCCGGGACAGGGTGTGAATGAGCAGTTCTTC
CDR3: CATPGQGVNEQFF

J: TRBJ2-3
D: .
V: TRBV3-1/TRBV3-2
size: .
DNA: TGTGCCAGCAGCCCCCATGGTGAGGCGGGGTTCACAGATACGCAGTATTTT
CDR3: CASSPHGEAGFTDTQYF

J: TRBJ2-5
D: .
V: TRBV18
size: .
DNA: TGTGCCAGCTCACCCACGGGACCGCAAGAGACCCAGTACTTC
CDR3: CASSPTGPQETQYF

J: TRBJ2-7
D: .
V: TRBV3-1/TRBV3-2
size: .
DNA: TGTGCCAGCAGCCAAGCGGGGAGGAGCTCCTACGAGCAGTACTTC
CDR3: CASSQAGRSSYEQYF

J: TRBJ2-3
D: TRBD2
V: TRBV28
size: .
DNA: TGTGCCAGCAGTTCTGCGGGGGGGACTAGCACAGATACGCAGTATTTT
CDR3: CASSSAGGTSTDTQYF

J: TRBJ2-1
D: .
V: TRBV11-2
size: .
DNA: TGTGCCAGCAGCTTAGAAGGAGTTCGGGATGAGCAGTTCTTC
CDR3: CASSLEGVRDEQFF

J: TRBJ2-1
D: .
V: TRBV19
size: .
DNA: TGTGCCAGTAGTATAGGGGGGGCTGGTGAGCAGTTCTTC
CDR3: CASSIGGAGEQFF

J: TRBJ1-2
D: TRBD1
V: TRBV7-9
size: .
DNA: TGTGCCAGCAACGCGGGGACAGGGAGTAACTATGGCTACACCTTC
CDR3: CASNAGTGSNYGYTF

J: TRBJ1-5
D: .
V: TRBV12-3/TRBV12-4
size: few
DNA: TGTGCCAGCAGTTGGGGCAGTAGACAGCCCCAGCATTTT
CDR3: CASSWGSRQPQHF

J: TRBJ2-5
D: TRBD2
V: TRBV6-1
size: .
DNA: TGTGCCAGCAGTGATTTGGCGGGGGGGCAAGAGACCCAGTACTTC
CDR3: CASSDLAGGQETQYF

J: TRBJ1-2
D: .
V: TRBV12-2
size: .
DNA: TGTGCAAGTCGTCGGAGCTCTAACTATGGCTACACCTTC
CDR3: CASRRSSNYGYTF

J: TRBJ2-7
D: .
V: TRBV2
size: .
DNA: TGTGCCAGCAGTGATGGACGGAGCTACGAGCAGTACTTC
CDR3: CASSDGRSYEQYF

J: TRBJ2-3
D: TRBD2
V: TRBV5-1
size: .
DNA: TGCGCCAGCAGAGACTCTCTAGCGGGGGGAACAGATACGCAGTATTTT
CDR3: CASRDSLAGGTDTQYF

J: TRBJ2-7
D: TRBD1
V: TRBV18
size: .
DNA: TGTGCCAGCTCAAGGGACAGCCTCTCCTACGAGCAGTACTTC
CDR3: CASSRDSLSYEQYF

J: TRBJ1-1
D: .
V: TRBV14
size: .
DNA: TGTGCCAGCAGCCAAGAACGGCTGAACACTGAAGCTTTCTTT
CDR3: CASSQERLNTEAFF

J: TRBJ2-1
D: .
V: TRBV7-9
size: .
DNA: TGTGCCAGCAGCTTATTTAACGGTATGGACAGTGAGCAGTTCTTC
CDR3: CASSLFNGMDSEQFF

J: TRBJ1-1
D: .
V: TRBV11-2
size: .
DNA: TGTGCCAGCAGCTTAGGGCACCCCGGAACGAACACTGAAGCTTTCTTT
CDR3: CASSLGHPGTNTEAFF

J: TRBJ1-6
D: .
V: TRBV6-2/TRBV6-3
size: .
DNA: TGTGCCAGCACCCCATCCGGGGTTAATTCACCCCTCCACTTT
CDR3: CASTPSGVNSPLHF

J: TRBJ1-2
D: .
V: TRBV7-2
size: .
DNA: TGTGCCAGCAGCCCCCGGGTTCTCGCTGGGGATACTGGCTACACCTTC
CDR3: CASSPRVLAGDTGYTF

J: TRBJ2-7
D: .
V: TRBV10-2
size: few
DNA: TGCGCCAGCAGTGATGTAGGGTTCTTCGAGCAGTACTTC
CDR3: CASSDVGFFEQYF

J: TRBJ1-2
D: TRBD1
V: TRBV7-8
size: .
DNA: TGTGCCAGCAGCTTCTCTTTGCAGGGGGCTAACTATGGCTACACCTTC
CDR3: CASSFSLQGANYGYTF

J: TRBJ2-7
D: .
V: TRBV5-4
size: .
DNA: TGTGCCAGCAGCTTGACTAGCAGGGCCAGTGAGCAGTACTTC
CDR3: CASSLTSRASEQYF

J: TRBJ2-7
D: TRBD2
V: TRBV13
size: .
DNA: TGTGCCAGCAAGCGTGCCGGGGGGGCCTACGAGCAGTACTTC
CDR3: CASKRAGGAYEQYF

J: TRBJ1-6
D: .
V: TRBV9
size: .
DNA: TGTGCCAGCAGCGCCGGGTCACCTAATTCACCCCTCCACTTT
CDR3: CASSAGSPNSPLHF

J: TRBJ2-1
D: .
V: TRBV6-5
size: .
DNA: TGTGCCAGCAGTCTACCTTACAATGAGCAGTTCTTC
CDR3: CASSLPYNEQFF

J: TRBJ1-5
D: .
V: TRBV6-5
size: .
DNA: TGTGCCAGTGGTTGGGGGAAGAATCAGCCCCAGCATTTT
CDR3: CASGWGKNQPQHF

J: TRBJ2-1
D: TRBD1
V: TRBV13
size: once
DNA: TGTGCCATAACCCGGACAGGGCAAAATGGGGAGCAGTTCTTC
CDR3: CAITRTGQNGEQFF

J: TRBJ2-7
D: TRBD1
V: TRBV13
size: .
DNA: TGTGCCAGCAGCCAAGGGACAGCATTCGAGCAGTACTTC
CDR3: CASSQGTAFEQYF